This T cell receptor (beta chain) derives from a study of glioma-infiltrating T cells after dendritic cell vaccination (dated by TCRdb to between 2015 and 2016). About the investigation overall: The cohort included 15 or so glioblastoma patients drawn from Phase I and II dendritic cell vaccination trials, of whom 9 were newly diagnosed and 6 had recurrent disease. Survival after dendritic cell vaccination was correlated with TCR sequencing metrics such as TIL content and the overlap between tumor and blood repertoires. Between the early 2000s and the early 2010s, patients were given autologous tumor lysate-pulsed dendritic cell vaccination. The vaccine was prepared from monocyte-derived dendritic cells that were cultured for 6 to 7 days with IL-4 and GM-CSF and then pulsed overnight with autologous tumor lysate. Patients received three intradermal dendritic cell vaccine injections at biweekly intervals in the arm below the axilla. Tumor-infiltrating lymphocyte content was quantified and tumor and blood repertoires were compared in dendritic cell-vaccinated glioblastoma patients by deep sequencing of TCR beta CDR3 regions. The investigation overall reported the following: The TCR overlap response model with three groups was called speculative and said to need prospective validation. TCR clonality showed no direct relationship with survival, which suggests that a diverse polyclonal response may matter. The cohort was small and heterogeneous, with few patients having full blood and tumor sets and even fewer initial-recurrent tumor pairs. After dendritic cell vaccination, a higher estimated pretreatment TIL content predicted longer time to progression and longer overall survival.

The CDR3 sequence holds 18 residues, the cysteine and phenylalanine included. Of the read, only the CDR3 DNA is kept; its 54 bases are in frame from base 1. From a lookup of the germline V gene, CDR1 and CDR2 are KGHSH and LQKENI. Compared with germline, V lacks 3 bases and J lacks 7 bases; bases without a gene match: 15. On this clone: It lacks a known antigen. No base quality information exists; no much larger clone differs at one position.

The immunoSEQ assay amplified TCRB CDR3 regions from approximately 1.8 micrograms of genomic DNA, or from all available DNA when less than that amount was available. For multiplex PCR, 60 forward primers for TCR V beta segments and 13 reverse primers for J beta segments were used. To estimate reads per starting template, synthetic control templates were spiked into each sample at limiting dilution. The Illumina HiSeq System generated 87 bp sequencing reads. The study's processing was this. PCR and sequencing errors were removed by merging closely related sequences with a nearest neighbor algorithm. TCR overlap was measured as the percentage of unique tumor TCR beta sequences also present in the same patient's peripheral blood. What TCRdb holds here is the immuneACCESS table cut down to in-frame rearrangements. Part of the clones is not present; checked against another copy, under half of the missing clones reflect an unresolved V gene, and the others are unexplained. V and J calls and clone size are copied from that table; D and trimming were computed from the DNA. The sample yields just under 100,000 clones; approximately 80% were counted once. About 5.7% of the sample belongs to the ten largest clones.

Sample time point, as interpreted from the label and publication: after dendritic cell vaccination, including at tumor progression/relapse. Selection of patients required sufficient residual fresh-frozen tumor tissue and over two years of available survival data. An isocitrate dehydrogenase mutation was not carried by any of the glioblastoma patients, although molecular status was otherwise variable. PBMC were collected before vaccination, two weeks after the third vaccination, and at tumor progression if tumor progression occurred. The Qiagen DNeasy Blood extraction Kit was used to extract genomic DNA.

This specimen was blood, taken after dendritic cell vaccination. This sequence uses TRBV18 and TRBJ1-2; 12 of the junction bases match TRBD1. This TCR was recovered from a human donor with glioblastoma. The DNA reads as follows: TGTGCCAGCTCACCTGCCCGGGCGGGACAGGGGGCTTCGGGTGGCTACACCTTC. It encodes CASSPARAGQGASGGYTF.